Listed below are T cell receptor beta chains from one sample, sequenced in a study of cytomegalovirus exposure and HLA in healthy donors. Assay used: immunoSEQ multiplex PCR; TCRdb lists only in-frame clones, some missing. In the table there are roughly 60,000 clones, 77% of which are singletons. Sequenced sample: PBMCs. These receptors originate from a woman in her 40s in good health and CMV-seropositive. Each CDR3 is given with its conserved first and last residue. A D gene is named only where the DNA matches it firmly. Some rows mark clone size as missing; the rest say once, few, many or name a class of expanded clone.

d_gene	abundance	v_gene	j_gene	CDR3aa	CDR3nt
TRBD1	NA	TRBV7-9	TRBJ2-5	CASSSGQGLWIQYF	TGTGCCAGCAGCTCCGGACAGGGGTTGTGGATCCAGTACTTC
NA	NA	TRBV29-1	TRBJ1-1	CSVVMTEAFF	TGCAGCGTTGTCATGACTGAAGCTTTCTTT
NA	NA	TRBV5-1	TRBJ1-2	CASSFTQGGGYTF	TGCGCCAGCAGCTTCACGCAGGGAGGCGGCTACACCTTC
NA	NA	TRBV4-3	TRBJ1-6	CASSQGWSSYNSPLHF	TGCGCCAGCAGCCAAGGGTGGAGCTCCTATAATTCACCCCTCCACTTT
NA	few	TRBV7-2	TRBJ1-2	CASSLRPGEGGYTF	TGTGCCAGCAGCTTAAGGCCAGGGGAAGGGGGCTACACCTTC
NA	NA	TRBV28	TRBJ1-5	CASRSQASQPQHF	TGTGCCAGCAGAAGTCAGGCAAGTCAGCCCCAGCATTTT
NA	NA	TRBV30	TRBJ1-1	CACLMGGANTEAFF	TGTGCCTGCTTAATGGGAGGGGCGAACACTGAAGCTTTCTTT
NA	NA	TRBV6-5	TRBJ1-2	CASSYNPLGGDGYTF	TGTGCCAGCAGTTACAATCCCCTCGGGGGGGATGGCTACACCTTC
TRBD1	NA	TRBV6-1	TRBJ1-2	CASSTTGIDGYTF	TGTGCCAGCAGCACGACAGGGATAGATGGCTACACCTTC
NA	few	TRBV30	TRBJ2-1	CAWSVIRGIGEQFF	TGTGCCTGGAGTGTAATTCGGGGGATCGGTGAGCAGTTCTTC
NA	NA	TRBV5-1	TRBJ2-1	CASSLVGGNNEQFF	TGCGCCAGCAGCTTGGTGGGGGGTAACAATGAGCAGTTCTTC
TRBD1	NA	TRBV2	TRBJ2-7	CASQGQVGPYEQYF	TGTGCCAGCCAGGGACAGGTCGGACCCTACGAGCAGTACTTC
NA	NA	TRBV15	TRBJ1-5	CATSRDQLSVPQHF	TGTGCCACCAGCAGAGATCAACTGTCGGTGCCCCAGCATTTT
NA	NA	TRBV5-1	TRBJ1-1	CASSLGGGGLGTEAFF	TGCGCCAGCAGCTTGGGGGGGGGCGGGTTGGGCACTGAAGCTTTCTTT
TRBD1	NA	TRBV6-4	TRBJ1-1	CASSDPRTGGNTEAFF	TGTGCCAGCAGTGACCCGAGGACAGGGGGGAACACTGAAGCTTTCTTT
TRBD2	once	TRBV30	TRBJ2-3	CAWSSGGKQYF	TGTGCCTGGAGTAGCGGGGGGAAGCAGTATTTT
NA	NA	TRBV11-2	TRBJ2-5	CASSLGYQGETQYF	TGTGCCAGCAGCTTAGGGTACCAGGGAGAGACCCAGTACTTC
TRBD1	NA	TRBV6-1	TRBJ2-7	CASTPRGQGPHEQYF	TGTGCCAGCACCCCCAGGGGACAGGGTCCCCACGAGCAGTACTTC
NA	NA	TRBV6-5	TRBJ1-4	CASRPPGAEEKLFF	TGTGCCAGCAGGCCGCCAGGGGCAGAAGAAAAACTGTTTTTT
NA	NA	TRBV5-6	TRBJ1-4	CASNRRLQDNNEKLFF	TGTGCCAGCAACAGGAGACTTCAAGACAATAATGAAAAACTGTTTTTT
NA	NA	TRBV5-1	TRBJ2-5	CASSLDPAETQYF	TGCGCCAGCAGCTTGGACCCCGCGGAGACCCAGTACTTC
TRBD1	NA	TRBV19	TRBJ1-2	CAGNRGDGYTF	TGTGCCGGAAACAGGGGTGATGGCTACACCTTC
TRBD2	once	TRBV7-9	TRBJ2-5	CASSFNSGGQETQYF	TGTGCCAGCAGTTTCAATAGCGGGGGCCAAGAGACCCAGTACTTC
NA	NA	TRBV5-1	TRBJ1-1	CASSLGASHTTEAFF	TGCGCCAGCAGCTTGGGGGCTAGCCACACCACTGAAGCTTTCTTT
NA	few	TRBV30	TRBJ1-2	CAWSYGGYYGYTF	TGTGCCTGGAGTTACGGCGGATACTATGGCTACACCTTC
TRBD1	NA	TRBV10-3	TRBJ2-7	CAASPMGTATYEQYF	TGTGCCGCGTCCCCGATGGGGACAGCCACCTACGAGCAGTACTTC
TRBD2	once	TRBV10-2	TRBJ2-7	CASRGAGTSGILTYEQYF	TGCGCCAGCAGGGGAGCCGGGACTAGCGGGATCCTTACCTACGAGCAGTACTTC
NA	NA	TRBV5-6	TRBJ1-2	CASSLVGHTGASTNYGYTF	TGTGCCAGCAGCTTGGTGGGGCACACTGGGGCCTCTACTAACTATGGCTACACCTTC
NA	few	TRBV25-1	TRBJ2-7	CASMDRVAPYEQYF	TGTGCCAGCATGGATCGGGTAGCTCCCTACGAGCAGTACTTC
NA	NA	TRBV2	TRBJ2-1	CASSLTSTSYNEQFF	TGTGCCAGCAGCCTAACTAGCACCTCCTACAATGAGCAGTTCTTC
TRBD1	NA	TRBV6-5	TRBJ1-3	CASSLDRAVGNTIYF	TGTGCCAGCAGTTTGGACAGGGCAGTCGGAAACACCATATATTTT
NA	NA	TRBV7-9	TRBJ2-7	CASSFPSRSEQYF	TGTGCCAGCAGTTTCCCCTCCCGCAGCGAGCAGTACTTC
TRBD1	few	TRBV5-4	TRBJ1-1	CASSSGTGYTEAFF	TGTGCCAGCAGCTCCGGGACAGGGTACACTGAAGCTTTCTTT
TRBD1	NA	TRBV10-3	TRBJ1-1	CAIGGTGGFHNTEAFF	TGCGCCATCGGTGGGACAGGGGGCTTTCATAACACTGAAGCTTTCTTT
NA	NA	TRBV27	TRBJ1-5	CASSFFVGNQPQHF	TGTGCCAGCAGTTTTTTTGTCGGCAATCAGCCCCAGCATTTT
TRBD1	NA	TRBV29-1	TRBJ2-5	CSARASLTGYQETQYF	TGCAGCGCCCGAGCATCACTGACAGGGTACCAAGAGACCCAGTACTTC
TRBD1	NA	TRBV5-4	TRBJ2-5	CASSSRDSQETQYF	TGTGCCAGCAGCTCTCGGGACAGTCAAGAGACCCAGTACTTC
TRBD2	NA	TRBV29-1	TRBJ2-5	CSVNSGGEETQYF	TGCAGCGTTAATAGCGGGGGGGAAGAGACCCAGTACTTC
NA	NA	TRBV6-1	TRBJ2-3	CASRRQADTDTQYF	TGTGCCAGCAGGAGACAGGCGGACACAGATACGCAGTATTTT
NA	NA	TRBV15	TRBJ1-5	CATSRELGGQPQHF	TGTGCCACCAGCAGAGAGCTTGGGGGGCAGCCCCAGCATTTT
TRBD1	NA	TRBV19	TRBJ1-5	CASSKSPGTARLTRQPQHF	TGTGCCAGTAGTAAGAGCCCCGGGACAGCTAGGCTAACACGGCAGCCCCAGCATTTT
NA	NA	TRBV5-1	TRBJ2-3	CASSLDRPYTDTQYF	TGCGCCAGCAGCTTGGACAGGCCTTACACAGATACGCAGTATTTT
NA	NA	TRBV4-3	TRBJ2-2	CASSQVRGSGELFF	TGCGCCAGCAGCCAAGTTCGGGGGTCCGGGGAGCTGTTTTTT
NA	NA	TRBV25-1	TRBJ2-2	CATTGTLTGELFF	TGTGCCACCACCGGGACACTCACCGGGGAGCTGTTTTTT
NA	NA	TRBV6-5	TRBJ1-3	CASREGGGNTIYF	TGTGCCAGCAGGGAAGGGGGTGGAAACACCATATATTTT
NA	NA	TRBV7-9	TRBJ1-2	CSSSLGPRDSHRYTF	TGTTCCAGCAGCTTAGGCCCCAGGGATTCCCACCGCTACACCTTC
TRBD2	NA	TRBV9	TRBJ2-2	CASSVTSGSNTGELFF	TGTGCCAGCAGCGTGACTAGCGGGAGTAACACCGGGGAGCTGTTTTTT
NA	NA	TRBV5-1	TRBJ1-2	CASSGLGANYGYTF	TGCGCCAGCAGCGGTTTAGGGGCTAACTATGGCTACACCTTC
NA	NA	TRBV6-5	TRBJ2-7	CASRSPQPGSYEQYF	TGTGCCAGCAGGTCCCCTCAACCCGGCTCCTACGAGCAGTACTTC
TRBD1	NA	TRBV5-1	TRBJ1-4	CASSEGASNEKLFF	TGCGCCAGCAGCGAGGGGGCTTCTAATGAAAAACTGTTTTTT
NA	NA	TRBV2	TRBJ2-1	CASSLYNEQFF	TGTGCCAGCAGCCTCTACAATGAGCAGTTCTTC
NA	NA	TRBV21-1	TRBJ1-3	CASSKVTARGNTIYF	TGTGCCAGCAGCAAAGTCACAGCACGTGGAAACACCATATATTTT
NA	NA	TRBV18	TRBJ1-6	CASSPGSGLEPLHF	TGTGCCAGCTCACCAGGATCTGGACTGGAACCCCTCCACTTT
TRBD1	NA	TRBV30	TRBJ1-4	CAWRAGGISEKLFF	TGTGCCTGGAGGGCAGGGGGAATTAGTGAAAAACTGTTTTTT
NA	once	TRBV2	TRBJ2-7	CASSDVGSYEQYF	TGTGCCAGCAGTGATGTAGGGAGTTACGAGCAGTACTTC
TRBD1	medium-sized	TRBV4-1	TRBJ2-7	CASSPGQGIDEQYF	TGCGCCAGCAGCCCGGGACAGGGAATCGATGAGCAGTACTTC
NA	once	TRBV10-3	TRBJ1-5	CAMADPGQPQHF	TGTGCCATGGCCGATCCGGGTCAGCCCCAGCATTTT